These 19 T cell receptor beta chains came from one sample sequenced in a study of OX40 agonist ivuxolimab in advanced cancers. Profiling relied on immunoSEQ multiplex PCR, and the TCRdb table lists in-frame clones only, not all of them. Of some 9,800 clones listed, 70% are singletons. Specimen: CD4+ or CD8+ T cells sorted from blood, collected in a trial of the OX40 agonist ivuxolimab. The source of these receptors is an adult with an advanced solid tumor such as melanoma, head and neck, liver or kidney cancer.

The J gene is TRBJ2-7, the V gene TRBV4-2; no reliable D call. The CDR3 length is 13 residues. Per the germline V gene, CDR1 is LGHNA and CDR2 is YNFKEQ. V lost 1 base and J lost 6, with 10 bases in between. The CDR3 sequence: CASSQGPLSEQYF. The CDR3 DNA follows: TGTGCCAGCAGCCAAGGACCCCTCTCCGAGCAGTACTTC.

This clone has a handful of counts. This rearrangement joins TRBV7-8 to TRBJ2-7; no clear D gene. Germline loops: CDR1 SGHVS, CDR2 FQNEAQ. Trimming shortened V by 1 base and J by 2 bases, and 9 bases separated the two germline ends. The CDR3 covers 14 residues. The DNA of the CDR3 is TGTGCCAGCAGCTTAGGTGGGGTAACCTACGAGCAGTACTTC. Translation: CASSLGGVTYEQYF. The whole variable domain, filled in from reference TRBV7-8 and TRBJ2-7, reads GAGVSQSPRYKVAKRGQDVALRCDPISGHVSLFWYQQALGQGPEFLTYFQNEAQLDKSGLPSDRFFAERPEGSVSTLKIQRTQQEDSAVYLCASSLGGVTYEQYFGPGTRLTVT.

The V gene is TRBV7-3, the J gene TRBJ1-2; a weak D match, TRBD1 (5 bases). The germline CDR1 and CDR2 sequences are SGHTA and FQGTGA. The germline V and J ends were trimmed by 2 bases and 10 bases, with 14 bases remaining between them. CDR3 length equals 13 residues. The CDR3 DNA follows: TGTGCCAGCAGCTTAGGGGGAAGTGGGGACTACACCTTC. This gives the protein CASSLGGSGDYTF.

CDR3 DNA sequence: TGTGCCAGCAGCTTGGGACAGGGAGATGGCTACACCTTC. It is translated as CASSLGQGDGYTF. The gene calls are TRBV7-1 and TRBJ1-2, with TRBD1 matching 9 bases. TRBV7-1 is designated an ORF whose function remains uncertain. The V gene end was trimmed by 4 bases and the J gene end by 6 bases; junction bases not matched to a gene: 3. This CDR3 is 13 amino acids long.

V and J are TRBV4-3 and TRBJ2-2, with TRBD2 matching 7 bases. CDR1 is LGHNA and CDR2 is YSLEER in the germline V gene. The J segment lost 3 bases and the V segment lost 4 bases, leaving 2 bases of the junction unmatched. The CDR3 is 14 amino acids. The CDR3 protein is CASSPGGYTGELFF. CDR3 coding DNA: TGCGCCAGCAGCCCCGGGGGGTACACCGGGGAGCTGTTTTTT.

This clone has a single count. This chain uses TRBV27 with TRBJ2-1; possibly TRBD1 for D (6 bases). This CDR3 spans 13 amino acids. The V and J ends lost 5 bases and 10 bases respectively, with 15 bases between them. CDR1 and CDR2 (germline): MNHEY, SMNVEV (reference sequence). CDR3 DNA: TGTGCCAGCAGTCTTAGGAGAGGGGGAGAGCAGTTCTTC. It is translated as CASSLRRGGEQFF.

The J gene is TRBJ2-2, the V gene TRBV27; tentatively, D is TRBD1 or TRBD2 (5 bases each). The V gene lost 4 bases and the J gene lost 5 bases, with 8 bases spanning the gap. Germline assignment: CDR1 MNHEY and CDR2 SMNVEV (reference sequence). The CDR3 covers 13 residues. The CDR3, as DNA: TGTGCCAGCAGTTGGGGGAAGACCGGGGAGCTGTTTTTT. It is translated as CASSWGKTGELFF.

This clone has more than one count but fewer than ten. The chain has TRBV2 and TRBJ1-2; D not resolved. V shed 5 bases and J shed 8 bases, with 12 bases lying between them. The CDR3 is 12 residues long. Germline CDR1 and CDR2: SNHLY and FYNNEI. The DNA of the CDR3 is TGTGCCAGCAGTTCGGCCACGTTAGGCTACACCTTC. Translated, it gives CASSSATLGYTF.

The CDR3 here is CATTPLGDTYGYTF. As DNA, the CDR3 is TGTGCCACCACCCCCCTGGGGGATACCTATGGCTACACCTTC. V and J are TRBV28 and TRBJ1-2; D perhaps matches TRBD1 (5 bases). Deletions cut 10 bases from V and 4 bases from J, with 19 bases between. Germline loops: CDR1 MDHEN, CDR2 SYDVKM. The length of the CDR3 is 14 residues.

The J gene is TRBJ1-2, the V gene TRBV2; D is possibly TRBD1 (5 bases). V shed 2 bases and J shed 4 bases, with 11 bases lying between them. Germline CDR1 is SNHLY and CDR2 is FYNNEI. The CDR3 has 14 residues. The DNA for the CDR3 is TGTGCCAGCAGTGAAAGTCAGGGACGCTATGGCTACACCTTC. This codes for CASSESQGRYGYTF.

This chain links TRBV6-5 with TRBJ1-2, with 8 bases that match TRBD1. Per the germline V gene, CDR1 is MNHEY and CDR2 is SVGAGI. Losses at the gene ends were 8 bases for V and 0 bases for J; bases not matched to a gene: 5. The CDR3 contains 14 residues. Written as DNA, the CDR3 is TGTGCCAGCGGCGCAGGGGGCGCTAACTATGGCTACACCTTC. Protein product: CASGAGGANYGYTF.

A note on this clone: The conserved phenylalanine or tryptophan is not found at the CDR3 terminus, so this likely reflects a read error. Because the CDR3's place on the DNA is in doubt, the DNA is left out and the CDR3 is given as listed by TCRdb. The V gene is TRBV2, the J gene TRBJ2-7; the table names TRBD1, a call not compared with the DNA. The germline V gene has CDR1 SNHLY and CDR2 FYNNEI. The CDR3 comprises 14 residues, both ends counted. CDR3 loop: CASSESGTGGLGYL.

Only a few counts were recorded for this clone. The chain has TRBV7-8 and TRBJ1-5, with D unclear. The CDR3 runs 13 residues. Germline CDR1 and CDR2: SGHVS and FQNEAQ. V lost 1 base to trimming and J lost 7 bases, with 8 bases between them. In nucleotides, the CDR3 is TGTGCCAGCAGCTTAGGAATCAGCCAGCCCCAGCATTTT. Translation: CASSLGISQPQHF.

The V gene is TRBV5-6, the J gene TRBJ2-7; 8 bases line up with TRBD2. The CDR3 totals 15 residues. The germline V gene has CDR1 SGHDT and CDR2 YYEEEE. Trimming removed 2 bases from V and 2 bases from J; junction bases left unmatched: 6. The CDR3 is CASSLPGTRAYEQYF. The CDR3 coding sequence is TGTGCCAGCAGCTTACCCGGGACTAGGGCCTACGAGCAGTACTTC.

The chain recombines TRBV7-8 with TRBJ2-7, with D perhaps matching TRBD1 (6 bases). V lost 3 bases to trimming and J lost 4 bases, with 10 bases between them. CDR3 size: 13 residues. Germline CDR1 and CDR2: SGHVS and FQNEAQ. CDR3 sequence reads: CASSLSRGYEQYF. In DNA form, the CDR3 reads TGTGCCAGCAGCTTGAGCAGGGGTTACGAGCAGTACTTC.

The chain uses TRBV7-9 and TRBJ2-7; D remains ambiguous. Germline-derived CDR1 and CDR2 are SEHNR and FQNEAQ (reference sequence). This CDR3 is 15 amino acids long. Trimming shortened V by 2 bases and J by 1 base, and 12 bases separated the two germline ends. The CDR3 nucleotides are TGTGCCAGCAGCTTAAAGGGCGGTGGATCCTACGAGCAGTACTTC. It codes for CASSLKGGGSYEQYF.

This chain links TRBV2 with TRBJ2-2, with D tentatively TRBD1 (7 bases). The CDR3 has 16 residues. Germline-derived CDR1 and CDR2 are SNHLY and FYNNEI. The V end was cut by 1 base, the J end by 3 bases, with 12 bases between. As DNA, the CDR3 is TGTGCCAGCAGTGAAGGCCCAGGGGGGTACACCGGGGAGCTGTTTTTT. This encodes CASSEGPGGYTGELFF.

This clone was picked up a small number of times. This chain links TRBV11-3 with TRBJ2-7; 7 bases are a match to TRBD2. The junction had 12 bases not matched to a gene; V was cut back by 5 bases and J by 5 bases. This CDR3 spans 15 amino acids. Germline V CDR1 and CDR2: SGHNT, YENEEA. The CDR3 is CASSARSAGEDEQYF. As DNA, the CDR3 is TGTGCCAGCAGCGCCCGAAGCGCGGGAGAGGACGAGCAGTACTTC.

This chain joins TRBV10-2 and TRBJ2-1, with 8 bases that match TRBD2. CDR1 WSHSY and CDR2 SAAADI come from the germline V gene. V shed 11 bases and J 4 bases; nucleotides not matched to a gene: 7. The CDR3 loop spans 13 amino acids. The CDR3 loop reads CAVSSGRYNEQFF. DNA of the CDR3: TGCGCCGTGTCCAGCGGGAGATACAATGAGCAGTTCTTC.